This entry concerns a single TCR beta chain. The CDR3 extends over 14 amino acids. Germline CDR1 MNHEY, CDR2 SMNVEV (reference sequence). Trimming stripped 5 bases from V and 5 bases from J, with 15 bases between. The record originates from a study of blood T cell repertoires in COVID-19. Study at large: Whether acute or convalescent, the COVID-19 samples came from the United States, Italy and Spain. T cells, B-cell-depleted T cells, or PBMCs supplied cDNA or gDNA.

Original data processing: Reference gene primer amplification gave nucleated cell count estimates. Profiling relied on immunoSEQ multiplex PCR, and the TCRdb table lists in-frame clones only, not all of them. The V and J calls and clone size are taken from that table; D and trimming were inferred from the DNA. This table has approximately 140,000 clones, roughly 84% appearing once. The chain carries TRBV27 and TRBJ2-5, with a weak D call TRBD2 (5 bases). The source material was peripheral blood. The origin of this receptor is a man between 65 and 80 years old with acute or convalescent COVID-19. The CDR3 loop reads CASSPDRGQETQYF. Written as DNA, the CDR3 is TGTGCCAGCAGTCCCGATCGGGGTCAGGAGACCCAGTACTTC.